Following are 6 T cell receptor beta chains from one sample sequenced in a study of blood T cell repertoires in COVID-19. Some clones are missing from TCRdb's copy, which holds only in-frame ones; the method was immunoSEQ multiplex PCR. Counted here are some 270,000 clones, roughly nine tenths occurring once; the ten biggest clones make up 4.6%. The sequenced material came from peripheral blood. The receptors here all came from a woman aged 40 to 55 who had recovered from COVID-19.

This clone was detected a few times. The chain links TRBV15 to TRBJ1-6; D gene uncertain. V was trimmed by 0 bases and J by 5 bases, leaving 11 bases between them. The germline CDR1 and CDR2 sequences are LNHNV and YYDKDF (reference sequence). The CDR3 spans 16 residues. CDR3 sequence reads: CATSRDASGHNSPLHF. The DNA of the CDR3 is TGTGCCACCAGCAGAGATGCTAGTGGCCATAATTCACCCCTCCACTTT.

The count of this clone is one. The chain carries TRBV6-5 and TRBJ1-2; D call uncertain. V was trimmed by 0 bases and J by 0 bases, leaving 8 bases between them. Germline values: CDR1 MNHEY, CDR2 SVGAGI. The CDR3 runs to 15 residues. CDR3 region: CASSYSSVPNYGYTF. CDR3 DNA sequence: TGTGCCAGCAGTTACTCGAGCGTTCCTAACTATGGCTACACCTTC.

This chain connects TRBV7-3 to TRBJ2-7, with 10 bases identical to TRBD1. J gave up 3 bases and V 5 bases, and 7 bases lay outside the gene matches. Germline loops: CDR1 SGHTA, CDR2 FQGTGA. The CDR3 has 15 amino acids. The CDR3 DNA reads TGTGCCAGCAGCCCCGACAGGGGGCGTAACTACGAGCAGTACTTC. Translating it yields CASSPDRGRNYEQYF.

This CDR3 reads CASSEADSSNTEAFF. The CDR3 DNA follows: TGTGCCAGCAGTGAAGCGGACAGCTCGAACACTGAAGCTTTCTTT. The chain has TRBV2 and TRBJ1-1, with D possibly being TRBD1 (6 bases). V dropped 0 bases and J dropped 1 base, with 9 bases sitting between them. Germline V gene data show CDR1 as SNHLY and CDR2 as FYNNEI. The CDR3 covers 15 residues.

The chain employs TRBV4-3 and TRBJ2-5; D possibly corresponds to TRBD2 (6 bases). CDR1 and CDR2 from the germline V gene are LGHNA and YSLEER. The CDR3 is made up of 16 amino acids. V dropped 0 bases and J dropped 3 bases, with 14 bases sitting between them. The CDR3 nucleotides are TGCGCCAGCAGCCAAGATTACCCAATAGCGGAAGAGACCCAGTACTTC. Translation: CASSQDYPIAEETQYF.

The rearrangement uses TRBV7-2 and TRBJ2-7; D gene uncertain. The CDR3 covers 15 residues. The germline V and J ends were trimmed by 1 base and 0 bases, with 10 bases remaining between them. Germline V gives CDR1 SGHTA, CDR2 FQGNSA. The CDR3 DNA is TGTGCCAGCAGCTTAGGAGGCGTGAGCTCCTACGAGCAGTACTTC. Its protein product is CASSLGGVSSYEQYF.